These 6 T cell receptor beta chains came from one sample sequenced in a study of blood T cell repertoires in COVID-19. TCRdb's table, derived via immunoSEQ multiplex PCR, lists solely in-frame clones and lacks some. This table holds roughly 71,000 clones, roughly 85% found once. The sequenced sample was peripheral blood. The receptor source for this set is a man in his fifties or sixties with acute or convalescent COVID-19.

Remarks on this clone: The sample has other DNA sequences that encode this CDR3 too. The chain couples TRBV7-2 to TRBJ1-3; possible D gene TRBD1, 6 bases. V shed 3 bases and J shed 0 bases, with 6 bases lying between them. This CDR3 is built from 14 residues. CDR1 and CDR2 from the germline V gene are SGHTA and FQGNSA. The CDR3 DNA is TGTGCCAGCAGCTTGGACAGCTCTGGAAACACCATATATTTT. This codes for CASSLDSSGNTIYF.

This chain connects TRBV6-1 to TRBJ2-7; D remains unclear. The germline V gene has CDR1 MNHNS and CDR2 SASEGT. The CDR3 runs 15 residues. V was shortened by 3 bases and J by 0 bases, with 12 bases between the two germline ends. Written as DNA, the CDR3 is TGTGCCAGCAGTGACCCCGAAACTTCCTCCTACGAGCAGTACGTC. Translated: CASSDPETSSYEQYV.

The rearrangement uses TRBV6-1 and TRBJ1-2; D is undetermined. Germline V gene lookup returns CDR1 MNHNS and CDR2 SASEGT. The CDR3 spans 13 residues. V shed 1 base and J shed 8 bases, with 11 bases lying between them. CDR3 coding DNA: TGTGCCAGCAGTGAAGTCCCGGCTAGGGGCTACACCTTC. It yields the protein CASSEVPARGYTF.

The rearrangement joins TRBV27 to TRBJ2-7; D not certain. The V end lost 5 bases, the J end lost 3 bases, and 8 bases lay between the germline ends. CDR3 size: 12 residues. Looked up from germline, CDR1 is MNHEY and CDR2 is SMNVEV (reference sequence). DNA of the CDR3: TGTGCCAGCAGTGAGTCCCTCTACGAGCAGTACGTC. Encoded protein: CASSESLYEQYV.

This sequence joins TRBV3-1 (or the pseudogene TRBV3-2) and TRBJ1-1; D remains ambiguous. Germline V gene sequence: CDR1 LGHDT, CDR2 YNNKEL (reference sequence). The CDR3 sequence is 14 residues long. The V end lost 0 bases, the J end lost 5 bases, and 10 bases lay between the germline ends. CDR3 amino acids: CASSQDSVGTEAFF. The CDR3 DNA reads as TGTGCCAGCAGCCAAGATTCGGTCGGTACTGAAGCTTTCTTT.

The chain recombines TRBV2 with TRBJ2-4; 9 bases are a match to TRBD1. Per the germline V gene, CDR1 is SNHLY and CDR2 is FYNNEI. Losses at the gene ends were 4 bases for V and 0 bases for J; bases not matched to a gene: 4. The length of the CDR3 is 16 residues. CDR3 sequence (DNA): TGTGCCAGCAGTGTTTCGGGACAGGGAGCCAAAAACATTCAGTACTTC. This sequence encodes CASSVSGQGAKNIQYF.